The rows below give T cell receptor beta chains drawn from one sample of a study of T-cell memory formation after mild COVID-19. One entry per CDR3 protein, called by TCRdb with MiXCR from the 5' RACE reads. The sample yields a few hundred thousand distinct CDR3 sequences, just under 20% seen once. Sequencing was done on a sample of PBMCs or a T cell subset sorted from them (not recorded which). The receptors originated from a man aged 18 to 30 who had mild COVID-19 (a few samples of this study predate the infection). Cell type and time point are not known. Both conserved end residues are part of each CDR3. D genes are given only for firm matches. A row's size may be missing; if present it is once, few, many or a size class.

size	V	J	D	CDR3	DNA
.	TRBV7-9	TRBJ2-2	.	CASSWATDTGELFF	TGTGCCAGCAGCTGGGCGACAGACACCGGGGAGCTGTTTTTT
.	TRBV27	TRBJ1-1	.	CASSLVPGGTEAFF	TGTGCCAGCAGTTTAGTCCCAGGAGGCACTGAAGCTTTCTTT
few	TRBV25-1	TRBJ2-7	.	CASSGHGIDSYEQYF	TGTGCCAGCAGTGGGCACGGGATAGACTCCTACGAGCAGTACTTC
.	TRBV6-2/TRBV6-3	TRBJ2-1	.	CASSYGGNEQFF	TGTGCCAGCAGTTACGGTGGGAATGAGCAGTTCTTC
few	TRBV20-1	TRBJ1-5	TRBD1	CSASPGQGYVQPQHF	TGCAGTGCTTCACCGGGACAGGGGTACGTTCAGCCCCAGCATTTT
.	TRBV10-2	TRBJ1-2	.	CASSDGGFNYGYTF	TGCGCCAGCAGTGATGGGGGGTTCAACTATGGCTACACCTTC
.	TRBV7-2	TRBJ2-3	TRBD2	CASRSIAGGTDTQYF	TGTGCCAGCAGGTCTATAGCGGGGGGAACAGATACGCAGTATTTT
few	TRBV5-1	TRBJ1-5	TRBD1	CASGWDRGHGQPQHF	TGCGCCAGCGGCTGGGACAGGGGGCACGGTCAGCCCCAGCATTTT
.	TRBV11-2	TRBJ2-4	.	CASSAPLAKNIQYF	TGTGCCAGCAGCGCGCCTCTAGCCAAAAACATTCAGTACTTC
few	TRBV5-1	TRBJ2-5	.	CASSLGTGQEETQYF	TGCGCCAGCAGCTTAGGAACAGGGCAGGAGGAGACCCAGTACTTC
.	TRBV24-1	TRBJ2-7	.	CATSDFPTVTTYEQYF	TGTGCCACCAGTGATTTCCCGACGGTTACTACCTACGAGCAGTACTTC
.	TRBV28	TRBJ2-3	.	CASRIADTQYF	TGTGCCAGCAGAATAGCAGATACGCAGTATTTT
many	TRBV6-1	TRBJ2-5	TRBD2	CASSELAGGQETQYF	TGTGCCAGCAGTGAACTAGCGGGGGGGCAAGAGACCCAGTACTTC
.	TRBV28	TRBJ2-5	TRBD1	CASTLEGDSLEAQYF	TGTGCCAGCACTCTAGAGGGGGACAGTCTGGAGGCCCAGTACTTC
few	TRBV12-3/TRBV12-4	TRBJ2-2	.	CASSAQGQGTGELFF	TGTGCCAGCAGCGCTCAGGGGCAGGGAACCGGGGAGCTGTTTTTT
few	TRBV7-2	TRBJ2-5	.	CASSTNRGGETQYF	TGTGCCAGCAGCACTAACAGGGGAGGAGAGACCCAGTACTTC
few	TRBV7-2	TRBJ2-7	.	CASRYSSYEQYF	TGTGCCAGCAGGTATAGCTCCTACGAGCAGTACTTC
.	TRBV29-1	TRBJ2-3	TRBD1	CSVDRGRADTQYF	TGCAGCGTGGACAGGGGGCGCGCAGATACGCAGTATTTT
.	TRBV4-1	TRBJ2-1	TRBD2	CASSPRPSGVVSSYNEKFF	TGCGCCAGCAGCCCACGGCCTAGCGGGGTCGTAAGCTCCTACAATGAGAAGTTCTTC
few	TRBV4-1	TRBJ1-4	.	CASSPVFPMGEKLFF	TGCGCCAGCAGCCCCGTCTTTCCAATGGGTGAAAAACTGTTTTTT
once	TRBV27	TRBJ2-5	TRBD1	CASKARLRDRGLGRETQYF	TGTGCCAGCAAGGCCCGGCTCCGGGACAGGGGGCTTGGGCGGGAGACCCAGTACTTC
.	TRBV18	TRBJ2-1	.	CASSPPMAKSSYNEQFF	TGTGCCAGCTCACCACCGATGGCGAAGAGCTCCTACAATGAGCAGTTCTTC
many	TRBV7-2	TRBJ2-1	TRBD2	CASRLGTSGGAHNEQFF	TGTGCCAGCAGGCTTGGTACTAGCGGGGGGGCCCACAATGAGCAGTTCTTC
.	TRBV7-2	TRBJ1-1	.	CASSLDLGRNTEAFF	TGTGCCAGCAGCTTAGATCTGGGAAGGAACACTGAAGCTTTCTTT
many	TRBV28	TRBJ2-3	.	CASSFLGTDTQYF	TGTGCCAGCAGTTTCCTCGGCACAGATACGCAGTATTTT
.	TRBV7-9	TRBJ1-1	TRBD1	CASSNWIRTGDTEAFF	TGTGCCAGCAGCAACTGGATCAGGACAGGGGACACTGAAGCTTTCTTT
.	TRBV4-1	TRBJ1-5	.	CASSQEPGVGNQPQHF	TGCGCCAGCAGCCAAGAGCCAGGGGTAGGTAATCAGCCCCAGCATTTT
.	TRBV29-1	TRBJ1-5	.	CSVDISEGSNQPQHF	TGCAGCGTTGACATTAGCGAGGGGAGCAATCAGCCCCAGCATTTT
.	TRBV24-1	TRBJ2-3	.	CATSDLGQGPDTQYF	TGTGCCACCAGTGATTTAGGGCAGGGTCCAGATACGCAGTATTTT
.	TRBV11-2	TRBJ1-1	.	CASSLVRAQSTEAFF	TGTGCCAGCAGCTTAGTACGGGCCCAGAGCACTGAAGCTTTCTTT
.	TRBV7-2	TRBJ2-1	.	CASSLKAVYNEQFF	TGTGCCAGCAGCTTAAAGGCGGTCTACAATGAGCAGTTCTTC
few	TRBV14	TRBJ1-2	.	CASSRTNLPHGYTF	TGTGCCAGCAGCCGGACTAATCTTCCCCATGGCTACACCTTC
once	TRBV3-1	TRBJ1-2	TRBD1	CASSQGGTGYGYTF	TGTGCCAGCAGCCAAGGCGGGACAGGGTATGGCTACACCTTC
.	TRBV19	TRBJ2-5	.	CASKWQDKETQYF	TGTGCCAGTAAGTGGCAGGACAAAGAGACCCAGTACTTC
.	TRBV12-3/TRBV12-4	TRBJ1-1	.	CASSLALRGAEAFF	TGTGCCAGCAGTTTAGCGCTGCGGGGCGCTGAAGCTTTCTTT
.	TRBV2	TRBJ2-3	.	CASREGYSTDTQYF	TGTGCCAGCAGGGAGGGGTATAGCACAGATACGCAGTATTTT
few	TRBV5-5	TRBJ2-7	.	CASSPGTPGIYEQYF	TGTGCCAGCAGCCCCGGGACCCCGGGGATCTACGAGCAGTACTTC
many	TRBV4-3	TRBJ2-3	TRBD2	CASSQTSGGADTQYF	TGCGCCAGCAGCCAAACTAGCGGGGGGGCAGATACGCAGTATTTT
few	TRBV7-2	TRBJ1-4	.	CASSPQVATNEKLFF	TGTGCCAGCAGCCCCCAGGTTGCAACTAATGAAAAACTGTTTTTT
few	TRBV7-8	TRBJ2-3	TRBD1	CASSSAGGWTDTQYF	TGTGCCAGCAGCTCTGCAGGGGGTTGGACAGATACGCAGTATTTT
.	TRBV12-3/TRBV12-4	TRBJ1-2	.	CASSLWGSGGYTF	TGTGCCAGCAGTTTATGGGGGTCCGGTGGCTACACCTTC
few	TRBV12-3/TRBV12-4	TRBJ1-1	.	CASTWGRMNTEAFF	TGTGCCAGCACCTGGGGCAGAATGAACACTGAAGCTTTCTTT
.	TRBV7-2	TRBJ2-1	.	CASSLLADPKFF	TGTGCCAGCAGCTTATTGGCAGATCCCAAGTTCTTC
.	TRBV20-1	TRBJ2-5	TRBD2	CSAPAGGNSETQYF	TGCAGTGCTCCGGCGGGGGGGAATTCGGAGACCCAGTACTTC
few	TRBV7-9	TRBJ2-3	.	CASSHPPGRRGTDTQYF	TGTGCCAGCAGCCACCCTCCCGGACGGCGGGGCACAGATACGCAGTATTTT
.	TRBV7-2	TRBJ1-5	.	CASSLVHGTSNQPQHF	TGTGCCAGCAGCTTAGTTCACGGGACCAGCAATCAGCCCCAGCATTTT
many	TRBV7-9	TRBJ1-6	.	CASSSRANGLRPLHF	TGTGCCAGCAGCTCCCGGGCCAACGGTTTGAGACCCCTCCACTTT
.	TRBV7-6	TRBJ2-3	TRBD2	CASSSGGPGDTQYF	TGTGCCAGCAGCTCGGGGGGGCCGGGGGATACGCAGTATTTT
.	TRBV28	TRBJ1-1	TRBD1	CASRTGTGDTEAFF	TGTGCCAGCAGAACCGGGACAGGGGACACTGAAGCTTTCTTT
.	TRBV20-1	TRBJ2-3	TRBD2	CSARVAGDLVTQYF	TGCAGTGCTAGGGTTGCGGGGGACCTTGTCACGCAGTATTTT
.	TRBV5-1	TRBJ1-1	TRBD1	CASSSGQGQDTEAFF	TGCGCCAGCAGCTCGGGACAGGGGCAGGACACTGAAGCTTTCTTT
once	TRBV19	TRBJ1-5	.	CATSRTGSPQPQHF	TGTGCCACCTCACGAACAGGGTCCCCCCAGCCCCAGCATTTT
few	TRBV5-4	TRBJ1-2	.	CASSLPVGNYGYTF	TGTGCCAGCAGCTTGCCAGTGGGAAACTATGGCTACACCTTC
few	TRBV20-1	TRBJ2-7	TRBD1	CSASSHRGAYEQYF	TGCAGTGCTAGCTCTCACAGGGGGGCCTACGAGCAGTACTTC
.	TRBV7-2	TRBJ1-2	.	CASSSAGVNYGYTF	TGTGCCAGCAGCTCGGCAGGGGTTAACTATGGCTACACCTTC
few	TRBV6-5	TRBJ2-2	.	CASSYMMVTGELFF	TGTGCCAGCAGTTACATGATGGTCACCGGGGAGCTGTTTTTT
.	TRBV30	TRBJ2-4	.	CAWSVGTYIQYF	TGTGCCTGGAGTGTAGGAACCTACATTCAGTACTTC
few	TRBV20-1	TRBJ1-1	.	CSVYGRGQRNTEAFF	TGCAGTGTTTACGGGAGGGGACAACGGAACACTGAAGCTTTCTTT
many	TRBV4-3	TRBJ2-1	.	CASSQDWGGGGDEQFF	TGCGCCAGCAGCCAAGATTGGGGGGGCGGTGGGGATGAGCAGTTCTTC
.	TRBV24-1	TRBJ2-3	.	CATSDPTASADTQYF	TGTGCCACCAGTGATCCTACGGCGTCTGCAGATACGCAGTATTTT